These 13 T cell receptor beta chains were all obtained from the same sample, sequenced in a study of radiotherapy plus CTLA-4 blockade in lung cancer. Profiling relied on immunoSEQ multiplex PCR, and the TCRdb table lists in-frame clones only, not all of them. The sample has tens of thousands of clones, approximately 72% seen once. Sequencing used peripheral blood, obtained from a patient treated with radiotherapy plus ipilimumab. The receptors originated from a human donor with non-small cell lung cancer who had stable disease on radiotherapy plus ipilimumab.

The CDR3 DNA reads TGTGCCAGCAGCTTAGACGATGAGCAGTTCTTC. It is translated as CASSLDDEQFF. The chain recombines TRBV11-3 with TRBJ2-1, with unresolved D. Looked up from germline, CDR1 is SGHNT and CDR2 is YENEEA. V was cut by 0 bases and J by 8 bases, with 2 bases left in between. The CDR3 contains 11 residues.

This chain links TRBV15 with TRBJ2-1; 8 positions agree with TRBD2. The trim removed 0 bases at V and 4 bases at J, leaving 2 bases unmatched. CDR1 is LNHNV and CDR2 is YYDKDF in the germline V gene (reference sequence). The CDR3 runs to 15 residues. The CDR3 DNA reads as TGTGCCACCAGCAGAGACCGGGGGGGATACAATGAGCAGTTCTTC. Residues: CATSRDRGGYNEQFF.

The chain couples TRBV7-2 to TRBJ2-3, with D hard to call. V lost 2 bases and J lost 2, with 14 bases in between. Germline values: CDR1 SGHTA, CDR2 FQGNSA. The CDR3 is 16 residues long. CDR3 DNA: TGTGCCAGCAGCTTATTAGGAATGAGCGTCACAGATACGCAGTATTTT. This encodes CASSLLGMSVTDTQYF.

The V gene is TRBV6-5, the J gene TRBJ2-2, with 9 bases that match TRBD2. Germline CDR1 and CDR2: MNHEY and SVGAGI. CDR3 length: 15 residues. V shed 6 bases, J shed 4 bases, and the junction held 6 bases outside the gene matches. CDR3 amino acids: CASRRAGGVTGELFF. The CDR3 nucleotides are TGTGCCAGCAGACGAGCGGGGGGCGTCACCGGGGAGCTGTTTTTT.

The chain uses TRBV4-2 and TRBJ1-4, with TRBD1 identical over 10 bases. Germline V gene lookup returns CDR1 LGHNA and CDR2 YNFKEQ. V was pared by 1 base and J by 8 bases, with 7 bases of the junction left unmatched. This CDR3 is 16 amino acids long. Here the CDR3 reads CASSQVRTGGEEKLFF. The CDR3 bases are TGTGCCAGCAGCCAAGTGAGGACAGGGGGAGAAGAAAAACTGTTTTTT.

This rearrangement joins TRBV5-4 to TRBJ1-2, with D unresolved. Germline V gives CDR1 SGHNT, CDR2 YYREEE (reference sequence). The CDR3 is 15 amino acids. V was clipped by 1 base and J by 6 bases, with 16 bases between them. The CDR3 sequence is CASSLFWQGRNGYTF. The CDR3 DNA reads TGTGCCAGCAGCTTGTTCTGGCAAGGGAGGAATGGCTACACCTTC.

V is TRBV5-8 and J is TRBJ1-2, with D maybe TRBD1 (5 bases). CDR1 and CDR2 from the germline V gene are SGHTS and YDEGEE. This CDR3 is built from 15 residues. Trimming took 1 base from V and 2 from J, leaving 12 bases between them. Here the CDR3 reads CASSLYGAGNYGYTF. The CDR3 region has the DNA TGTGCCAGCAGCTTGTACGGGGCGGGGAACTATGGCTACACCTTC.

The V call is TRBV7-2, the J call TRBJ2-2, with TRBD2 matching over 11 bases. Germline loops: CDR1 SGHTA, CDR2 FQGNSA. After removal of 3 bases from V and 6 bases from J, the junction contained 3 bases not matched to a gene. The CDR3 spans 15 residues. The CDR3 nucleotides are TGTGCCAGCAGCTTTGGTAGCGGGGGGGCCGGGGAGCTGTTTTTT. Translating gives CASSFGSGGAGELFF.

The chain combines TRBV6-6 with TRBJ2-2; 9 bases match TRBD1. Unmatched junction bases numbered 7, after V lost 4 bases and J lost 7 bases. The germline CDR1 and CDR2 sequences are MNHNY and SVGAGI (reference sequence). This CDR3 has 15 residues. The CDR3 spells CASSFRDRVGGELFF. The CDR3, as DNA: TGTGCCAGCAGTTTTCGGGACAGGGTGGGCGGGGAGCTGTTTTTT.

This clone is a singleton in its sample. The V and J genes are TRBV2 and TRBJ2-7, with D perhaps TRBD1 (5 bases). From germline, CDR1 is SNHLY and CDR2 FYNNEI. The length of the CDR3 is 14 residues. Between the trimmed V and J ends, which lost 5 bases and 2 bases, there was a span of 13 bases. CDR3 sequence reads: CASSSGYGAYEQYF. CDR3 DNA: TGTGCCAGCAGTTCAGGGTATGGGGCCTACGAGCAGTACTTC.

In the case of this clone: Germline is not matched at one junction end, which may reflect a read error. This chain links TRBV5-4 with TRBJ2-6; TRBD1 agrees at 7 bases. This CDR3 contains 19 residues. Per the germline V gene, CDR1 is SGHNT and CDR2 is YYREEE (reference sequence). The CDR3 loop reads CASSFSRDSSLSGANALTF. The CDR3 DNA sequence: TGTGCCAGCAGCTTCTCTAGGGACAGTTCTTTGTCTGGGGCCAACGCCCTGACTTTC.

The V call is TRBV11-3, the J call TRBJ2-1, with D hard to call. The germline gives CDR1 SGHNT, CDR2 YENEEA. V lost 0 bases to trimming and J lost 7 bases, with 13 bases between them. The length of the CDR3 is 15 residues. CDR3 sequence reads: CASSLDLAGINEQFF. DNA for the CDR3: TGTGCCAGCAGCTTAGACCTCGCAGGTATTAATGAGCAGTTCTTC.

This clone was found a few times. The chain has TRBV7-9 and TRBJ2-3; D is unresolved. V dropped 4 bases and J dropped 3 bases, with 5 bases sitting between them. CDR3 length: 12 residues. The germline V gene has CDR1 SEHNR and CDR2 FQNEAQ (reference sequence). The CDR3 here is CASSSLTDTQYF. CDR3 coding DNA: TGTGCCAGCAGCTCCTTAACAGATACGCAGTATTTT.